This entry describes one TCR beta chain. Its antigen is still unknown. The sample belongs to a study of cytomegalovirus exposure and HLA in healthy donors. The CDR3 is made up of 16 amino acids. Trimming at V came to 2 bases and at J to 9 bases, leaving 8 bases not matched to a gene. Germline V gene sequence: CDR1 SGHDT, CDR2 YYEEEE. Only in-frame clones appear in the TCRdb table, and some are missing; sequencing was by immunoSEQ multiplex PCR. The profile shows 120,000 or so clones, about 88% of them singletons. General observations from the study: The study recorded 160 or so TCR beta chains that were cytomegalovirus-associated. TCR clusters originating in the first cohort tended to co-occur in the 120 validation repertoires, according to a later analysis. In vitro data verified three CMV-associated chains as specific for CMV antigens.

The donors were members of the validation cohort, which comprised 120 subjects and was separate from the first cohort of several hundred subjects. J is TRBJ2-1 and V is TRBV5-6; 13 bases line up with TRBD2. The TCR originated in a man aged 25 to 40 in good health and CMV-seronegative. Sequenced material: PBMCs. Here the CDR3 reads CASSFGSTSGRSEQFF. CDR3 nucleotides: TGTGCCAGCAGCTTTGGGTCGACTAGCGGGAGGTCTGAGCAGTTCTTC.